A selection of T cell receptor beta chains follows, all from one sample in a study of spatial heterogeneity in lung cancer. TCRdb analysed the 5' RACE reads with MiXCR anew, one entry per CDR3 protein. Of 65,000 to 85,000 distinct CDR3 sequences detected, about 20% appear once; the ten largest clones hold 6.2%. Material: PBMCs, obtained at surgery. These receptors originate from a male donor with early-stage non-small cell lung cancer. Both conserved end residues are part of each CDR3. D genes are given only for firm matches. Clone size is stated in some rows and not others, as once, few, many or a class when expanded.

TRBD1	-	TRBV20-1	TRBJ2-7	CSANSPGQVPYEQYF	TGCAGTGCTAATTCCCCGGGACAGGTACCCTACGAGCAGTACTTC
-	-	TRBV25-1	TRBJ1-1	CASSDRVYTEAFF	TGTGCCAGCAGTGACAGGGTATACACTGAAGCTTTCTTT
-	few	TRBV20-1	TRBJ1-2	CSATDRSGYTF	TGCAGTGCTACCGACAGGAGCGGCTACACCTTC
TRBD1	-	TRBV2	TRBJ2-5	CASSGQGSRETQYF	TGTGCCAGCAGCGGACAGGGAAGTAGGGAGACCCAGTACTTC
-	few	TRBV28	TRBJ2-2	CASSLPPAGGWDTGELFF	TGTGCCAGCAGTTTACCACCGGCCGGGGGCTGGGACACCGGGGAGCTGTTTTTT
-	-	TRBV20-1	TRBJ2-3	CSARNRGGADTQYF	TGCAGTGCTCGTAACAGGGGGGGGGCAGATACGCAGTATTTT
-	-	TRBV7-9	TRBJ2-1	CASSSAVRGGTHHSYNEQFF	TGTGCCAGCAGCTCGGCCGTGAGGGGCGGGACCCACCACTCCTACAATGAGCAGTTCTTC
-	-	TRBV5-5	TRBJ1-5	CASSLDRVPYSNQPQHF	TGTGCCAGCAGCTTGGACAGGGTTCCCTATAGCAATCAGCCCCAGCATTTT
TRBD2	-	TRBV20-1	TRBJ2-3	CSARGGTSGRADTQYF	TGCAGTGCTAGAGGAGGCACTAGCGGGAGAGCAGATACGCAGTATTTT
-	-	TRBV3-1	TRBJ1-1	CASSQGDRGTEAFF	TGTGCCAGCAGCCAAGGGGACCGCGGCACTGAAGCTTTCTTT
TRBD1	-	TRBV4-1	TRBJ2-7	CASSQDSPGTGAYEQYF	TGCGCCAGCAGCCAAGATTCTCCCGGGACAGGGGCCTACGAGCAGTACTTC
-	-	TRBV5-4	TRBJ2-1	CASSLSSSSYNEQFF	TGTGCCAGCAGCTTATCCTCGAGCTCCTACAATGAGCAGTTCTTC
TRBD1	many	TRBV29-1	TRBJ2-3	CSVGRQGLLDTQYF	TGCAGCGTTGGAAGACAGGGGTTGTTAGATACGCAGTATTTT
TRBD2	many	TRBV10-3	TRBJ2-1	CATGTSGNNEQFF	TGTGCCACCGGGACTAGCGGAAACAATGAGCAGTTCTTC
-	-	TRBV12-3/TRBV12-4	TRBJ2-6	CASDSNSGANVLTF	TGTGCCAGCGACAGCAACTCTGGGGCCAACGTCCTGACTTTC
-	few	TRBV27	TRBJ1-2	CASRAPNYGYTF	TGTGCCAGCAGGGCACCAAACTATGGCTACACCTTC
-	-	TRBV5-1	TRBJ2-5	CASSGTPYQETQYF	TGCGCCAGCAGCGGGACTCCGTACCAAGAGACCCAGTACTTC
-	few	TRBV6-5	TRBJ2-2	CASSYSRWSGELFF	TGTGCCAGCAGTTACTCGAGGTGGTCCGGGGAGCTGTTTTTT
TRBD2	-	TRBV24-1	TRBJ2-2	CATSRGERELFF	TGTGCCACCAGTCGGGGGGAGAGGGAGCTGTTTTTT
TRBD1	few	TRBV6-1	TRBJ2-2	CASSGDRGNTGELFF	TGTGCCAGCAGTGGGGACAGGGGGAACACCGGGGAGCTGTTTTTT
-	-	TRBV7-2	TRBJ1-6	CASSPRGGRTYNSPLHF	TGTGCCAGCAGCCCCAGAGGGGGGCGCACCTATAATTCACCCCTCCACTTT
TRBD2	few	TRBV12-3/TRBV12-4	TRBJ2-5	CASSPTSGRQETQYF	TGTGCCAGCAGCCCGACTAGCGGGAGACAAGAGACCCAGTACTTC
-	many	TRBV27	TRBJ1-6	CASSFIDYNSPLHF	TGTGCCAGCAGTTTCATAGACTATAATTCACCCCTCCACTTT
TRBD2	few	TRBV4-3	TRBJ2-5	CASSPNSGGAWETQYF	TGCGCCAGCAGCCCAAACAGCGGGGGGGCCTGGGAGACCCAGTACTTC
-	few	TRBV5-1	TRBJ2-1	CASSSDSRSYNEQFF	TGCGCCAGCAGCTCGGACAGCCGCTCCTACAATGAGCAGTTCTTC
-	many	TRBV27	TRBJ1-1	CASSLGLSGTEAFF	TGTGCCAGCAGTTTGGGCCTCTCCGGCACTGAAGCTTTCTTT